This TCR beta chain was captured in a study of regulatory T cells in long-lasting Graves disease. Study-wide findings and caveats: No thyroid tissue was studied; the work used peripheral blood only. Persistent disease was characterized by preferential usage of TRBV28, TRBJ1-2 and TRBJ2-5.

This clonotype was seen at least ten times. Its antigen is currently unknown. To make TCR beta libraries, researchers used iRepertoire HTBI primers and Arm-PCR of CDR3 regions. TCRdb re-analysed the multiplex PCR reads in MiXCR, keeping a single row per CDR3 protein. The repertoire consists of about 430,000 distinct CDR3 sequences, with over 12% occurring once and the leading ten covering about 7.8%. There are 16 residues in the CDR3. The germline gives CDR1 LNHDA, CDR2 SQIVND (reference sequence). Trimming took 4 bases from V and 8 from J, leaving 24 bases between them. Noted time point: newly diagnosed GD, antithyroid drugs for less than 3 months. The TCR library was made from RNA extracted from PBMCs. This sample also appeared in a second study, on T cells in Graves' hyperthyroidism and ophthalmopathy.

The TCR originated in a woman between 35 and 50 years old with Graves disease. The material sequenced was peripheral blood mononuclear cells (PBMCs), taken at new diagnosis, from a patient treated with antithyroid drugs. The chain is built from TRBV19 and TRBJ2-7, with D possibly matching TRBD2 (6 bases). Here the CDR3 reads CASSTGAGQGNSKQYF. For the CDR3, the DNA is TGTGCCAGTAGTACCGGCGCGGGGCAGGGAAATTCGAAGCAGTACTTC.